These T cell receptor beta chains were read from a single sample in a study of cytomegalovirus exposure and HLA in healthy donors. Sequencing used immunoSEQ multiplex PCR; TCRdb keeps in-frame clones, though not all of them. The data contain 150,000 to 200,000 clones, under 85% of them singletons. The source material was PBMCs. The receptors shown here come from a woman between 25 and 40 years old in good health and CMV-seronegative. The CDR3 runs from the conserved cysteine through the conserved F or W. Each record gives: V gene, D gene, clone size, J gene, CDR3 protein, CDR3 DNA. A D gene is named only where the DNA matches it firmly. Only part of the rows carry a size: once, few, many, or a class if the clone is expanded.

TRBV30	.	.	TRBJ1-5	CASGLGPQPQHF	TGTGCCTCTGGGTTGGGCCCTCAGCCCCAGCATTTT
TRBV5-1	.	once	TRBJ2-7	CASNPLGQGSNEQHF	TGCGCCAGCAATCCCTTGGGGCAGGGTAGCAACGAGCAGCACTTC
TRBV7-9	.	.	TRBJ1-3	CASSLALRGTGNTIYF	TGTGCCAGCAGCTTAGCGCTCCGGGGGACTGGAAACACCATATATTTT
TRBV4-2	TRBD1	once	TRBJ1-5	CASSQGTGLMGNQPQHF	TGTGCCAGCAGCCAAGGGACAGGTCTTATGGGCAATCAGCCCCAGCATTTT
TRBV7-4	TRBD2	.	TRBJ2-1	CASSLGRGGAYNEQFF	TGTGCCAGCAGCTTAGGTCGCGGGGGGGCCTACAATGAGCAGTTCTTC
TRBV5-1	.	.	TRBJ1-1	CASSLDRNTEAFF	TGCGCCAGCAGCTTAGACAGGAACACTGAAGCTTTCTTT
TRBV30	TRBD1	.	TRBJ1-6	CAWSVWSTGGNSPLHF	TGTGCCTGGAGTGTATGGTCGACAGGGGGTAATTCACCCCTCCACTTT
TRBV19	.	.	TRBJ2-7	CASSSGYEQYF	TGTGCCAGTAGTAGCGGTTACGAGCAGTACTTC
TRBV2	.	.	TRBJ2-7	CASRTPRRGRGAEQYF	TGTGCCAGCAGGACCCCCCGCAGGGGAAGGGGAGCCGAGCAGTACTTC
TRBV19	TRBD1	many	TRBJ1-2	CASSIGRLGQGYGYTF	TGTGCCAGTAGTATAGGACGTTTGGGACAGGGATATGGCTACACCTTC
TRBV30	.	.	TRBJ2-1	CACGGTTPNEQFF	TGTGCCTGTGGGGGGACCACCCCCAATGAGCAGTTCTTC
TRBV5-1	.	.	TRBJ1-1	CASRIDTEAFF	TGCGCCAGCAGGATAGACACTGAAGCTTTCTTT
TRBV2	TRBD1	.	TRBJ2-7	CASSGPGQGKAYEQYF	TGTGCCAGCAGTGGGCCCGGACAGGGGAAAGCTTACGAGCAGTACTTC
TRBV4-3	TRBD1	.	TRBJ1-2	CASSQDDGSGGLYGYTF	TGCGCCAGCAGCCAAGATGATGGGTCAGGGGGCCTCTATGGCTACACCTTC
TRBV18	TRBD1	.	TRBJ1-5	CASSTDRDSNQPQHF	TGTGCCAGCTCAACGGACAGGGATAGCAATCAGCCCCAGCATTTT
TRBV9	.	.	TRBJ1-3	CASSVGVAGNTIYF	TGTGCCAGCAGCGTAGGAGTTGCTGGAAACACCATATATTTT
TRBV7-3	.	.	TRBJ2-7	CASSLTATNPGEQYF	TGTGCCAGCAGCTTAACTGCTACTAATCCGGGGGAGCAGTACTTC
TRBV9	.	.	TRBJ1-2	CASSVGPDYGYTF	TGTGCCAGCAGCGTAGGGCCAGACTATGGCTACACCTTC